The 25 T cell receptor beta chains presented below share a single source sample, sequenced in a study of Ad26.COV2.S vaccination and SARS-CoV-2 variants. Only in-frame clones appear in the TCRdb table, and some are missing; sequencing was by immunoSEQ multiplex PCR. Of hundreds of thousands of clones in the sample, around 92% were seen once. As for treatment: around 19 received Ad26.COV2.S at low or high dose, single or two shots; several received placebo; per-sample allocation not given. All samples were drawn on day 63, counting from the first vaccine or placebo injection. Specimen: peripheral blood, collected in a trial of Ad26.COV2.S vaccine versus placebo. Receptors were obtained from a person between 18 and 65 years old who received the Ad26.COV2.S COVID-19 vaccine or a placebo.

In the case of this clone: The same CDR3 is also encoded by other DNA sequences in this sample. This sequence joins TRBV30 and TRBJ1-2; 7 bases agree with TRBD1. Trimming removed 2 bases from V and 8 bases from J; junction bases left unmatched: 8. The germline gives CDR1 GTSNPN, CDR2 SVGIG (reference sequence). The CDR3 sequence is 13 residues long. This CDR3 reads CAWSSGGSYGYTF. The DNA of the CDR3 is TGTGCCTGGAGTTCAGGGGGTAGTTACGGCTACACCTTC.

V and J are TRBV6-6 and TRBJ2-3, with TRBD1 matching over 7 bases. The V gene's germline CDR1 is MNHNY and CDR2 SVGAGI (reference sequence). The CDR3 consists of 15 residues. The J segment lost 2 bases and the V segment lost 3 bases, leaving 5 bases of the junction unmatched. The CDR3 sequence: CASSYTGANTDTQYF. Written as DNA, the CDR3 is TGTGCCAGCAGTTATACAGGGGCCAACACAGATACGCAGTATTTT.

A remark on this clone: Other DNA variants within this sample encode the same CDR3. The chain uses TRBV3-1 (or the pseudogene TRBV3-2) and TRBJ1-1; D remains unclear. V was pared by 4 bases and J by 4 bases, with 10 bases between. This CDR3 is built from 13 residues. Germline V gene lookup returns CDR1 LGHDT and CDR2 YNNKEL (reference sequence). The CDR3 spells CASSPLTRTEAFF. The CDR3 nucleotides read TGTGCCAGCAGCCCCTTGACCCGCACTGAAGCTTTCTTT.

The CDR3, as DNA: TGTGCCAGTGGTTATCGGGAGAGCTCCTATAATTCACCCCTCCACTTT. Translating gives CASGYRESSYNSPLHF. This chain joins TRBV19 and TRBJ1-6; D uncertain. The germline CDR1 and CDR2 sequences are LNHDA and SQIVND (reference sequence). V lost 8 bases, J lost 0 bases, and 14 bases lay in between. There are 16 residues in the CDR3.

This clone was picked up a small number of times. This chain links TRBV7-2 with TRBJ2-3, with D unclear. The CDR3 spans 13 residues. The germline CDR1 and CDR2 sequences are SGHTA and FQGNSA. The germline V and J ends were trimmed by 1 base and 2 bases, with 4 bases remaining between them. CDR3: CASSLGYTDTQYF. The CDR3 DNA follows: TGTGCCAGCAGCTTAGGCTACACAGATACGCAGTATTTT.

A single count supports this clone. The chain recombines TRBV12-3 or TRBV12-4 with TRBJ1-1; D unclear. The germline V and J ends were trimmed by 0 bases and 11 bases, with 10 bases remaining between them. CDR3 length: 12 amino acids. DNA for the CDR3: TGTGCCAGCAGTTTAGCCTCACACAAGGCTTTCTTT. Amino acid sequence: CASSLASHKAFF.

CDR3 DNA sequence: TGTGCCAGCAGCCGCCGACAGGGGGTAGAGACCCAGTACTTC. Its translation is CASSRRQGVETQYF. The chain links TRBV3-1 (or the pseudogene TRBV3-2) to TRBJ2-5; TRBD1 matches 9 bases. V shed 4 bases and J 4 bases; nucleotides not matched to a gene: 4. Germline CDR1 reads LGHDT; CDR2 reads YNNKEL (reference sequence). This CDR3 region has 14 residues.

A word on this clone: Other DNA sequences in this specimen translate into the identical CDR3. The chain employs TRBV10-3 and TRBJ1-1; D is ambiguous. Germline CDR1 is ENHRY and CDR2 is SYGVKD. This CDR3 spans 13 amino acids. V shed 4 bases and J shed 1 base, with 7 bases lying between them. The CDR3 loop reads CAISVEGNTEAFF. CDR3 nucleotide sequence: TGTGCCATCAGTGTGGAGGGGAACACTGAAGCTTTCTTT.

The rearrangement links TRBV4-3 to TRBJ1-4; unclear D gene. Germline V CDR1 and CDR2: LGHNA, YSLEER. V lost 0 bases to trimming and J lost 3 bases, with 8 bases between them. This CDR3 comprises 15 residues. DNA for the CDR3: TGCGCCAGCAGCCAAGAGCGGGCGGCTAATGAAAAACTGTTTTTT. Its protein product is CASSQERAANEKLFF.

Concerning this clone: Other DNA sequences in the same sample also yield this CDR3. The V call is TRBV10-1, the J call TRBJ2-1; D unclear. With 5 bases removed from V and 4 bases from J, the gap between germline ends came to 6 bases. There are 12 residues in the CDR3. Germline V gene sequence: CDR1 WNHNN, CDR2 SYGVQD (reference sequence). CDR3 protein: CASSPSYNEQFF. CDR3 nucleotide sequence: TGCGCCAGCAGTCCCTCGTACAATGAGCAGTTCTTC.

The chain joins TRBV7-9 to TRBJ1-5, with unresolved D. Trimming took 4 bases from V and 4 from J, leaving 11 bases between them. Germline V lookup: CDR1 SEHNR, CDR2 FQNEAQ (reference sequence). The CDR3 extends over 14 amino acids. The CDR3 nucleotides are TGTGCCAGCAGCTGGGGAGGCCGTAATCAGCCCCAGCATTTT. This codes for CASSWGGRNQPQHF.

The rearrangement uses TRBV25-1 and TRBJ1-2, with 7 nucleotides matching TRBD1. With 4 bases clipped from V and 4 bases from J, the junction kept 6 bases outside the gene matches. The CDR3 covers 14 residues. CDR1 MGHDK and CDR2 SYGVNS come from the germline V gene. This chain's CDR3 is CASSGQGGFYGYTF. Written as DNA, the CDR3 is TGTGCCAGCAGTGGTCAGGGGGGATTCTATGGCTACACCTTC.

The V gene is TRBV6-5, the J gene TRBJ1-5; D not resolved. This CDR3 contains 12 residues. V was pared by 8 bases and J by 6 bases, with 11 bases between. Per the germline V gene, CDR1 is MNHEY and CDR2 is SVGAGI. CDR3 amino acids: CASLDVGQPQHF. CDR3 DNA sequence: TGTGCCAGCTTGGACGTTGGTCAGCCCCAGCATTTT.

The gene calls are TRBV6-5 and TRBJ2-5, with D hard to call. Germline CDR1 is MNHEY and CDR2 is SVGAGI. This CDR3 is built from 16 residues. V lost 3 bases and J lost 0, with 14 bases in between. DNA of the CDR3: TGTGCCAGCAGTTATAGTGGGGTGGAGAACCAAGAGACCCAGTACTTC. As protein: CASSYSGVENQETQYF.

Here the CDR3 DNA reads TGTGCCAGCAGCCGTTCCGGGACAACCTATGGCTACACCTTC. This codes for CASSRSGTTYGYTF. V is TRBV7-9 and J is TRBJ1-2, with D perhaps matching TRBD1 (6 bases). V lost 5 bases, J lost 4 bases, and 14 bases lay in between. This CDR3 region has 14 residues. The germline gives CDR1 SEHNR, CDR2 FQNEAQ (reference sequence). The whole variable domain, remainder taken from reference TRBV7-9 and TRBJ1-2, is DTGVSQNPRHKITKRGQNVTFRCDPISEHNRLYWYRQTLGQGPEFLTYFQNEAQLEKSRLLSDRFSAERPKGSFSTLEIQRTEQGDSAMYLCASSRSGTTYGYTFGSGTRLTVV.

This clone was counted once. This rearrangement joins TRBV6-5 to TRBJ2-4; D ambiguous. Deletions cut 7 bases from V and 2 bases from J, with 15 bases between. Germline V CDR1 and CDR2: MNHEY, SVGAGI. CDR3 size: 15 residues. The DNA for the CDR3 is TGTGCCAGCACTCCGGAGAGGCTAACCAAAAACATTCAGTACTTC. Translating it yields CASTPERLTKNIQYF.

This rearrangement joins TRBV6-4 to TRBJ1-1, with D uncertain. The CDR3 covers 13 residues. Per germline, CDR1 MRHNA and CDR2 SNTAGT. V lost 0 bases to trimming and J lost 8 bases, with 10 bases between them. In DNA, the CDR3 is TGTGCCAGCAGTGACTCTAAAGGGAGGGAAGCTTTCTTT. Protein product: CASSDSKGREAFF.

The chain is built from TRBV4-2 and TRBJ2-1; D is ambiguous. From germline, CDR1 is LGHNA and CDR2 YNFKEQ. V was pared by 0 bases and J by 9 bases, with 15 bases between. This CDR3 contains 15 residues. The CDR3 loop is CASSQEFLDWGEQFF. The DNA of the CDR3 is TGTGCCAGCAGCCAAGAATTTCTAGATTGGGGTGAGCAGTTCTTC.

The chain carries TRBV4-2 and TRBJ2-3; the D gene is possibly TRBD2 (6 bases). The CDR3 runs 15 residues. CDR1 and CDR2 (germline): LGHNA, YNFKEQ. Trimming cost V 3 bases and J 3 bases, with 13 bases left between them. The CDR3 DNA reads as TGTGCCAGCAGCCAGCGGGACTCCCGGACAGATACGCAGTATTTT. It encodes CASSQRDSRTDTQYF.

The rearrangement links TRBV19 to TRBJ2-1; possibly TRBD1 for D (6 bases). The CDR3 has 14 residues. The V end lost 6 bases, the J end lost 0 bases, and 9 bases lay between the germline ends. Germline CDR1 is LNHDA and CDR2 is SQIVND (reference sequence). In nucleotides, the CDR3 is TGTGCCAGTAGACCGACAGGCTCCTACAATGAGCAGTTCTTC. This translates into CASRPTGSYNEQFF.

The chain links TRBV6-6 to TRBJ1-1; no clear D gene. This CDR3 is 14 amino acids long. The germline CDR1 and CDR2 sequences are MNHNY and SVGAGI (reference sequence). Trimming left V 5 bases short and J 1 base short, with 11 bases between. CDR3 amino acids: CASSPPGGNTEAFF. The CDR3 nucleotides read TGTGCCAGCAGTCCACCGGGAGGGAACACTGAAGCTTTCTTT.

CDR3 sequence: CAISRDRAYGYTF. In nucleotides, the CDR3 is TGTGCCATAAGCCGGGACAGAGCCTATGGCTACACCTTC. J is TRBJ1-2 and V is TRBV6-5; 7 nucleotides match TRBD1. V trimming: 10 bases; J trimming: 4 bases; junction bases outside the gene matches: 9. This CDR3 comprises 13 residues. Per the germline V gene, CDR1 is MNHEY and CDR2 is SVGAGI.

V gene TRBV9 combines with J gene TRBJ2-7; D remains ambiguous. CDR1 and CDR2 (germline): SGDLS, YYNGEE. The V and J ends lost 0 bases and 0 bases respectively, with 7 bases between them. CDR3 length equals 14 residues. The CDR3 sequence is CASSVEVSSYEQYF. CDR3 nucleotide sequence: TGTGCCAGCAGCGTAGAGGTATCCTCCTACGAGCAGTACTTC.

This chain uses TRBV29-1 with TRBJ2-2; no firm D call. V lost 5 bases and J lost 4, with 8 bases in between. The CDR3 runs 12 residues. Germline CDR1 is SQVTM and CDR2 is ANQGSEA. CDR3 region: CSVLRFTGELFF. The CDR3 DNA sequence: TGCAGCGTTTTAAGGTTCACCGGGGAGCTGTTTTTT.

The V and J genes are TRBV30 and TRBJ1-2; tentatively, D is TRBD1 (5 bases). Trimming stripped 5 bases from V and 6 bases from J, with 13 bases between. This CDR3 spans 12 amino acids. Germline V gene data show CDR1 as GTSNPN and CDR2 as SVGIG (reference sequence). In DNA, the CDR3 is TGTGCCTGGGGCCGGGACCCCCATGGCTACACCTTC. Translating gives CAWGRDPHGYTF. Full variable domain (rest looked up from reference TRBV30 and TRBJ1-2): SQTIHQWPATLVQPVGSPLSLECTVEGTSNPNLYWYRQAAGRGLQLLFYSVGIGQISSEVPQNLSASRPQDRQFILSSKKLLLSDSGFYLCAWGRDPHGYTFGSGTRLTVV.